This T cell receptor beta chain was observed in a study of a mutant IDH1 vaccine in newly diagnosed glioma. Study as a whole: Prior therapy was radiotherapy, temozolomide, or both; most received both.

Time point here: week 35, safety follow-up. Vaccination used 300 ug of mutant IDH1 20-mer peptide per dose, with topical imiquimod. New IDH1-mutant, ATRX-lost WHO grade 3 or 4 astrocytomas occurred in donors. Germline CDR1 is MNHEY and CDR2 is SVGAGI. This CDR3 comprises 14 residues. The V and J ends lost 2 bases and 0 bases respectively, with 2 bases between them. With regard to this clone: The target antigen is unknown.

Here immunoSEQ multiplex PCR was the method, and the copy in TCRdb shows in-frame clones only, minus some. The data hold 40,000 to 55,000 clones, with 65% to 80% observed a single time. This sequence was found in a man aged 40-49 years with glioma. The sequencing here drew on PBMCs, taken from a glioma patient whose treatment included an IDH1 peptide vaccine. The gene calls are TRBV6-5 and TRBJ2-6; D unclear. The CDR3 DNA sequence: TGTGCCAGCAGTTACACCTCTGGGGCCAACGTCCTGACTTTC. Translating it yields CASSYTSGANVLTF.